This T cell receptor (beta chain) was observed in a study of cytomegalovirus exposure and HLA in healthy donors. On the study more broadly: Among the 350 to 400 donors who were genotyped, 81% fell in the genetic ancestry cluster that is associated with self-reported Caucasian donors.

V was trimmed by 5 bases and J by 4 bases, leaving 9 bases between them. The CDR3 runs to 12 residues. Germline values: CDR1 SGHKS, CDR2 YYEKEE (reference sequence). Researchers ran the PCR with 60 Vbeta and 13 Jbeta primers. Profiling relied on immunoSEQ multiplex PCR, and the TCRdb table lists in-frame clones only, not all of them. The data show roughly 120,000 clones, and the top ten clones hold more than 1%. As concerns this clone: Its cognate antigen is unknown.

Likely unrecorded immune exposures existed in these nominally healthy donors. Study-wide results and limits: In the analysis, some V segments, TRBV6-2 and TRBV6-3 included, were excluded as indistinguishable.

The clonotype originates from a man between 18 and 35 years old in good health and CMV-seronegative. This chain links TRBV5-5 with TRBJ1-2; weak D call: TRBD1 (5 bases). What was sequenced was PBMCs. DNA of the CDR3: TGTGCCAGCAGTCAGGGAGGCTATGGCTACACCTTC. Amino acid sequence: CASSQGGYGYTF.